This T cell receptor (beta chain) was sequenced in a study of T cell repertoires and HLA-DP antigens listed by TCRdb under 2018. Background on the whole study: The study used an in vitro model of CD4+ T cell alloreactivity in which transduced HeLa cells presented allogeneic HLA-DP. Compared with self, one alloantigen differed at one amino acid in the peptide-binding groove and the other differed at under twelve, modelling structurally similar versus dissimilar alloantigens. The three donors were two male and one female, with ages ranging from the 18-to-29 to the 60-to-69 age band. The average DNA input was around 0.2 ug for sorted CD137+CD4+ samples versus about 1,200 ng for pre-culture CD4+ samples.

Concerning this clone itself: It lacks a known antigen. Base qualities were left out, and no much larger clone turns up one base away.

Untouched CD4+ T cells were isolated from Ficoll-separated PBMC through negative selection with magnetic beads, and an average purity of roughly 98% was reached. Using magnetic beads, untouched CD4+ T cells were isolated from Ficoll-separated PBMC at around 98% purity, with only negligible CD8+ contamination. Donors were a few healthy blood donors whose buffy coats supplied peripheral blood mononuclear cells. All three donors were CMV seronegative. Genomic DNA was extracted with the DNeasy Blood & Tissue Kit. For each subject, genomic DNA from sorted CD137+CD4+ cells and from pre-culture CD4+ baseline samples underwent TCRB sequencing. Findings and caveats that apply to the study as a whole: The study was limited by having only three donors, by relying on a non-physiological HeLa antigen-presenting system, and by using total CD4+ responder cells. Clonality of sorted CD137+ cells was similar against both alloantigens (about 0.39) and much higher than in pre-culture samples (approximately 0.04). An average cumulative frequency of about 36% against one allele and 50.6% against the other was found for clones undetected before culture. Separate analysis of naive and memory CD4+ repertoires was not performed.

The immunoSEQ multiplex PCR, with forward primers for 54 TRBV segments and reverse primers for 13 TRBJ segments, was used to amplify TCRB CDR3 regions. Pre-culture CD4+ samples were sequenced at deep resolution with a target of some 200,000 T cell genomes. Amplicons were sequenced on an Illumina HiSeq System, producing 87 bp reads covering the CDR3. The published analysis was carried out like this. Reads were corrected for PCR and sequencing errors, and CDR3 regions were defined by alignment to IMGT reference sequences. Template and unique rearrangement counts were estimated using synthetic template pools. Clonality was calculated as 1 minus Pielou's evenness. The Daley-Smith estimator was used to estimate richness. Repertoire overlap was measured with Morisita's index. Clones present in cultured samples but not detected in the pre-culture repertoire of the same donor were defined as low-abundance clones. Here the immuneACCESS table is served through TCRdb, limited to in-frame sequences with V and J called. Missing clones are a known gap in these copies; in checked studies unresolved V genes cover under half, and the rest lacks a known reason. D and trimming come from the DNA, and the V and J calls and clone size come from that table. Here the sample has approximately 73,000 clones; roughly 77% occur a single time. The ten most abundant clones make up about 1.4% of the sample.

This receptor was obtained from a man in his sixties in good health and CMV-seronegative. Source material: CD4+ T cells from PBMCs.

The CDR3 region: CASSSGTGNSNQPQHF. DNA sequence: TGTGCCAGCAGTTCGGGGACAGGAAATAGCAATCAGCCCCAGCATTTT. The rearrangement combines TRBV27 with TRBJ1-5; TRBD1 fits 8 bases in the junction. From a lookup of the germline V gene (reference sequence), CDR1 and CDR2 are MNHEY and SMNVEV. Germline trimming: 4 bases from V, 0 bases from J; junction bases outside gene matches: 5. Measured from the cysteine to the phenylalanine, the CDR3 is 16 residues long. Of all the DNA, just the CDR3 is kept, 48 bases in frame from base 1.